The 26 T cell receptor beta chains in this list originate from one sample, sequenced in a study of cytomegalovirus exposure and HLA in healthy donors. Primers for the PCR totalled 60 Vbeta and 13 Jbeta. Assay used: immunoSEQ multiplex PCR; TCRdb lists only in-frame clones, some missing. There are 120,000 to 150,000 clones in the sample; roughly 87% occur only once, and around 0.51% lies in the top ten. The specimen was PBMCs. The source of these receptors is a woman in her thirties or forties in good health and CMV-seronegative.

The chain uses TRBV6-1 and TRBJ1-2; 8 bases align to TRBD1. This CDR3 contains 14 residues. With 6 bases clipped from V and 3 bases from J, the junction kept 6 bases outside the gene matches. Germline V gene lookup returns CDR1 MNHNS and CDR2 SASEGT. This CDR3 reads CASRTSGGDYGYTF. The CDR3 region has the DNA TGTGCCAGCAGAACTTCAGGGGGCGACTATGGCTACACCTTC.

The chain is built from TRBV7-9 and TRBJ2-3; D gene unclear. Trimming stripped 4 bases from V and 3 bases from J, with 5 bases between. The CDR3 contains 12 residues. Germline V gene data show CDR1 as SEHNR and CDR2 as FQNEAQ (reference sequence). The CDR3 loop is CASSYSTDTQYF. In nucleotides, the CDR3 is TGTGCCAGCAGCTATAGTACAGATACGCAGTATTTT.

The genes are TRBV29-1 and TRBJ1-1, with D tentatively TRBD1 (5 bases). The V end lost 7 bases, the J end lost 0 bases, and 18 bases lay between the germline ends. Germline V gene data show CDR1 as SQVTM and CDR2 as ANQGSEA. This CDR3 region has 15 residues. The CDR3 loop reads CSGSPGWGMNTEAFF. CDR3 DNA sequence: TGCAGCGGCAGCCCAGGGTGGGGTATGAACACTGAAGCTTTCTTT. The whole variable domain, filled in from reference TRBV29-1 and TRBJ1-1, reads SAVISQKPSRDICQRGTSLTIQCQVDSQVTMMFWYRQQPGQSLTLIATANQGSEATYESGFVIDKFPISRPNLTFSTLTVSNMSPEDSSIYLCSGSPGWGMNTEAFFGQGTRLTVV.

V is TRBV6-5 and J is TRBJ2-7; D call uncertain. The CDR3 consists of 13 residues. Trimming removed 2 bases at V and 7 bases at J, with 12 bases between. Per the germline V gene, CDR1 is MNHEY and CDR2 is SVGAGI. For the CDR3, the DNA is TGTGCCAGCAGTTACGACGCCTTCGGGGAGCAGTACTTC. Translating gives CASSYDAFGEQYF.

The gene calls are TRBV5-4 and TRBJ2-5; weak D call: TRBD2 (5 bases). CDR1 is SGHNT and CDR2 is YYREEE in the germline V gene (reference sequence). Trimming removed 0 bases at V and 9 bases at J, with 9 bases between. This CDR3 has 12 residues. CDR3 protein: CASSLVPEAQYF. In DNA form, the CDR3 reads TGTGCCAGCAGCTTGGTTCCGGAGGCCCAGTACTTC.

The chain combines TRBV11-2 with TRBJ2-1, with unresolved D. The CDR3 contains 14 residues. Trimming removed 5 bases from V and 7 bases from J, with 15 bases in between. Germline V lookup: CDR1 SGHAT, CDR2 FQNNGV. The CDR3 region has the DNA TGTGCCAGCAGCCGCGGTAGAATTTCTAATGAGCAGTTCTTC. Its protein is CASSRGRISNEQFF.

V is TRBV27 and J is TRBJ2-7; TRBD2 is a possible D gene (6 bases). Trimming removed 5 bases from V and 1 base from J, with 18 bases in between. Germline loops: CDR1 MNHEY, CDR2 SMNVEV (reference sequence). The CDR3 contains 16 residues. The CDR3 region has the DNA TGTGCCAGCAGTCTACTAGCTCTAGCCGATTCCTACGAGCAGTACTTC. Residues: CASSLLALADSYEQYF.

J is TRBJ2-5 and V is TRBV5-1, with D tentatively TRBD1 (6 bases). The V and J ends lost 0 bases and 4 bases respectively, with 10 bases between them. The CDR3 contains 14 residues. CDR1 and CDR2 from the germline V gene are SGHRS and YFSETQ. CDR3 sequence (DNA): TGCGCCAGCAGCTTGGCTACAGGGCCAGAGACCCAGTACTTC. Protein product: CASSLATGPETQYF.

The rearrangement links TRBV5-1 to TRBJ2-5, with TRBD2 identical over 10 bases. The DNA end is more similar to TRBJ2-7, so the J call may be wrong. This CDR3 spans 16 amino acids. CDR1 and CDR2 from the germline V gene are SGHRS and YFSETQ. DNA for the CDR3: TGCGCCAGCAGCCATGGCGCTAGCGGGAGTTCCTACGAGCAGTACTTC. Translation gives CASSHGASGSSYEQYF.

This chain connects TRBV2 to TRBJ2-2; 7 bases agree with TRBD2. V shed 2 bases and J 5 bases; nucleotides not matched to a gene: 2. The CDR3 sequence is 14 residues long. Germline V gene lookup returns CDR1 SNHLY and CDR2 FYNNEI. The DNA for the CDR3 is TGTGCCAGCAGTGAATACGGGGGGACCGGGGAGCTGTTTTTT. Translated: CASSEYGGTGELFF.

This chain uses TRBV4-3 with TRBJ2-3; D is unclear. The germline gives CDR1 LGHNA, CDR2 YSLEER. This CDR3 has 16 residues. The V and J ends lost 4 bases and 0 bases respectively, with 14 bases between them. The CDR3 sequence is CASSLHQAMSTDTQYF. The CDR3 nucleotides read TGCGCCAGCAGCCTCCATCAAGCGATGAGCACAGATACGCAGTATTTT.

This clone was observed a single time. The chain couples TRBV28 to TRBJ1-2; weak D call: TRBD1 (6 bases). Germline CDR1 MDHEN, CDR2 SYDVKM. V lost 2 bases and J 3 bases, leaving 10 bases between the germline ends. The CDR3 consists of 14 residues. The CDR3 reads CASSLGGGHYGYTF. The CDR3, as DNA: TGTGCCAGCAGTTTAGGCGGGGGCCACTATGGCTACACCTTC.

This sequence joins TRBV4-3 and TRBJ2-1, with 9 bases that match TRBD1. Losses at the gene ends were 3 bases for V and 7 bases for J; bases not matched to a gene: 13. Germline CDR1 and CDR2: LGHNA and YSLEER. This CDR3 is built from 17 residues. CDR3 bases: TGCGCCAGCAGCCAGGGGGGCCCGGGACAGGGAGTTAATGAGCAGTTCTTC. This gives the protein CASSQGGPGQGVNEQFF.

This chain uses TRBV5-4 with TRBJ1-2; TRBD1 is a possible D gene (6 bases). The germline V and J ends were trimmed by 5 bases and 4 bases, with 15 bases remaining between them. CDR1 and CDR2 (germline): SGHNT, YYREEE (reference sequence). The CDR3 has 14 residues. CDR3 region: CASSSGQFVYGYTF. In nucleotides, the CDR3 is TGTGCCAGCAGTTCAGGACAGTTTGTCTATGGCTACACCTTC.

This CDR3 is CAWRQGAREKLFF. In DNA form, the CDR3 reads TGTGCCTGGCGACAGGGGGCTCGGGAAAAACTGTTTTTT. The chain carries TRBV30 and TRBJ1-4; 10 bases match TRBD1. The germline CDR1 and CDR2 sequences are GTSNPN and SVGIG (reference sequence). The J segment lost 8 bases and the V segment lost 5 bases, leaving 5 bases of the junction unmatched. CDR3 length: 13 residues.

In its sample, this clone was seen a few times. The chain recombines TRBV30 with TRBJ2-1, with TRBD2 as a possible D gene (7 bases). Germline V gene data show CDR1 as GTSNPN and CDR2 as SVGIG (reference sequence). Trimming shortened V by 2 bases and J by 10 bases, and 18 bases separated the two germline ends. CDR3 length: 14 amino acids. CDR3 loop: CAWSIGGVWGEQFF. Written as DNA, the CDR3 is TGTGCCTGGAGTATAGGGGGGGTCTGGGGAGAGCAGTTCTTC. Filled out from reference TRBV30 and TRBJ2-1, the complete variable domain reads SQTIHQWPATLVQPVGSPLSLECTVEGTSNPNLYWYRQAAGRGLQLLFYSVGIGQISSEVPQNLSASRPQDRQFILSSKKLLLSDSGFYLCAWSIGGVWGEQFFGPGTRLTVL.

The chain links TRBV9 to TRBJ2-5; D unclear. CDR3 length: 11 amino acids. Germline V gives CDR1 SGDLS, CDR2 YYNGEE. Trimming pared 3 bases from V and 5 bases from J, leaving 5 bases between. The CDR3 DNA is TGTGCCAGCAGCGCGCGGGAGACCCAGTACTTC. Encoded protein: CASSARETQYF.

The V call is TRBV9, the J call TRBJ2-5, with TRBD1 matching 7 bases. CDR1 is SGDLS and CDR2 is YYNGEE in the germline V gene. The trim removed 2 bases at V and 7 bases at J, leaving 8 bases unmatched. The CDR3 consists of 14 residues. Here the CDR3 reads CASSVDLGGGTQYF. CDR3 DNA sequence: TGTGCCAGCAGCGTCGATCTAGGGGGCGGGACCCAGTACTTC. Filled out from reference TRBV9 and TRBJ2-5, the complete variable domain reads DSGVTQTPKHLITATGQRVTLRCSPRSGDLSVYWYQQSLDQGLQFLIQYYNGEERAKGNILERFSAQQFPDLHSELNLSSLELGDSALYFCASSVDLGGGTQYFGPGTRLLVL.

The genes are TRBV9 and TRBJ1-2, with D uncertain. CDR3 length equals 14 residues. V lost 0 bases to trimming and J lost 1 base, with 7 bases between them. Germline V lookup: CDR1 SGDLS, CDR2 YYNGEE. The CDR3 DNA reads as TGTGCCAGCAGCGTAGCGTCCAGTAACTATGGCTACACCTTC. Encoded protein: CASSVASSNYGYTF.

About this clone: One end of the junction varies from germline; a read error may be responsible. J is TRBJ2-5 and V is TRBV7-9, with unresolved D. From germline, CDR1 is SEHNR and CDR2 FQNEAQ (reference sequence). There are 11 residues in the CDR3. For the CDR3, the DNA is TGTTCCAGCAGCTTCTCTCGGGCCCAGTACTTC. Protein: CSSSFSRAQYF.

V gene TRBV27 combines with J gene TRBJ2-7; TRBD2 might be the D (7 bases). This CDR3 is 15 amino acids long. Germline-derived CDR1 and CDR2 are MNHEY and SMNVEV (reference sequence). The germline V and J ends were trimmed by 3 bases and 3 bases, with 15 bases remaining between them. The CDR3 reads CASSFRGRGDYEQYF. The CDR3 nucleotides read TGTGCCAGCAGTTTCCGAGGGAGGGGGGACTACGAGCAGTACTTC.

The V and J genes are TRBV27 and TRBJ2-7; D possibly corresponds to TRBD1 (5 bases). Trimming removed 5 bases at V and 1 base at J, with 12 bases between. Germline V gene sequence: CDR1 MNHEY, CDR2 SMNVEV (reference sequence). This CDR3 has 14 residues. The CDR3 DNA reads as TGTGCCAGCAGTCCTCTCAGGGTTTCCTACGAGCAGTACTTC. Its translation: CASSPLRVSYEQYF.

The V call is TRBV6-1, the J call TRBJ2-7, with D tentatively TRBD1 (6 bases). V was shortened by 2 bases and J by 11 bases, with 10 bases between the two germline ends. This CDR3 has 11 residues. The germline CDR1 and CDR2 sequences are MNHNS and SASEGT. CDR3 sequence reads: CASSEWAGEYF. As DNA, the CDR3 is TGTGCCAGCAGTGAATGGGCAGGGGAGTACTTC.

The CDR3 spells CASSLESSGYTF. For the CDR3, the DNA is TGCGCCAGCAGCTTGGAGAGTTCGGGCTACACCTTC. The chain links TRBV5-1 to TRBJ1-2; D ambiguous. This CDR3 comprises 12 residues. Germline lookup yields CDR1 SGHRS and CDR2 YFSETQ. V gave up 0 bases and J gave up 8 bases, with 8 bases separating them.

There are a few counts of this clone. V gene TRBV6-5 combines with J gene TRBJ1-1; D not resolved. V was trimmed by 10 bases and J by 0 bases, leaving 12 bases between them. The CDR3 loop spans 13 amino acids. The germline CDR1 and CDR2 sequences are MNHEY and SVGAGI. The CDR3 DNA reads TGTGCCACCACAGATTTCATGAACACTGAAGCTTTCTTT. Its protein product is CATTDFMNTEAFF.

The chain joins TRBV7-9 to TRBJ2-3, with 10 positions matching TRBD2. Germline CDR1 reads SEHNR; CDR2 reads FQNEAQ (reference sequence). This CDR3 has 15 amino acids. Trimming took 3 bases from V and 4 from J; bases not matched to a gene: 4. CDR3: CASSLLAGVADTQYF. The CDR3 nucleotides are TGTGCCAGCAGCTTGCTAGCGGGAGTGGCAGATACGCAGTATTTT.